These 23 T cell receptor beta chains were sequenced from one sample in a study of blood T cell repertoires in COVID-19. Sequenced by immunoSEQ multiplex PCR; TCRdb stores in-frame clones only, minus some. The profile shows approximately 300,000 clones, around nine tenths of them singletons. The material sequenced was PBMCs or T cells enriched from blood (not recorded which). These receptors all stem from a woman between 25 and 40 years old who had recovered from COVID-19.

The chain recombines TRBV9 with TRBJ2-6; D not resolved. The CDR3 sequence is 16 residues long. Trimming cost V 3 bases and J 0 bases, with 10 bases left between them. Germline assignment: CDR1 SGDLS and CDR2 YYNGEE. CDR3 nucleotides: TGTGCCAGCAGCGAGCGTCACCTCTCTGGGGCCAACGTCCTGACTTTC. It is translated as CASSERHLSGANVLTF.

CDR3 residues: CASSASRIQQDSHEQFF. CDR3 sequence (DNA): TGTGCCAGCAGCGCGTCGCGGATTCAACAGGATTCCCATGAGCAGTTCTTC. The chain is built from TRBV7-9 and TRBJ2-1; weak D call: TRBD1 (5 bases). V dropped 5 bases and J dropped 8 bases, with 25 bases sitting between them. The CDR3 consists of 17 residues. Per germline, CDR1 SEHNR and CDR2 FQNEAQ (reference sequence).

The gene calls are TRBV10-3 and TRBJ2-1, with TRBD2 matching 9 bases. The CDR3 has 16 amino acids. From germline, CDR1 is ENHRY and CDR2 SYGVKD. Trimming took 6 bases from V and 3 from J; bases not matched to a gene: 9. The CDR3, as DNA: TGTGCCATCAGCGGCACCTCTAGCGGGGACTACAATGAGCAGTTCTTC. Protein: CAISGTSSGDYNEQFF.

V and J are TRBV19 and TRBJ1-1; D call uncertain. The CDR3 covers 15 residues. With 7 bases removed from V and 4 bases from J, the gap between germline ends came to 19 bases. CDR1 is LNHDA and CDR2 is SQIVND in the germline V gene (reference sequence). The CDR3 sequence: CASIPLGGVGTEAFF. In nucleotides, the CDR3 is TGTGCCAGTATTCCCCTCGGCGGGGTTGGCACTGAAGCTTTCTTT.

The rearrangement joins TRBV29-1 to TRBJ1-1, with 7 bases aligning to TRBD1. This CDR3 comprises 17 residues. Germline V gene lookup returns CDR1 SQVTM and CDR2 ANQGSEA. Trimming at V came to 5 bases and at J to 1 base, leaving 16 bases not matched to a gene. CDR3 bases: TGCAGCGTTTTCTCCCGATCGATCCAGGGGGGGAACACTGAAGCTTTCTTT. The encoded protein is CSVFSRSIQGGNTEAFF.

The CDR3: CASSRDRNYGYTF. In DNA form, the CDR3 reads TGTGCCAGTAGTAGGGACAGAAACTATGGCTACACCTTC. V gene TRBV19 combines with J gene TRBJ1-2; 7 nucleotides align to TRBD1. J lost 2 bases, V lost 4 bases, and 1 base had no gene match. The CDR3 has 13 residues. Germline V CDR1 and CDR2: LNHDA, SQIVND (reference sequence).

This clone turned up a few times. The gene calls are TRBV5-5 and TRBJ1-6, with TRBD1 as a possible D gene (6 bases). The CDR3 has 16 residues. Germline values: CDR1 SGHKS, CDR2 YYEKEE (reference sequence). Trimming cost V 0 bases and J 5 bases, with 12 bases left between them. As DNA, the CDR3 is TGTGCCAGCAGCTTGGTGGGCAGGGGCAATAATTCACCCCTCCACTTT. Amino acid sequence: CASSLVGRGNNSPLHF.

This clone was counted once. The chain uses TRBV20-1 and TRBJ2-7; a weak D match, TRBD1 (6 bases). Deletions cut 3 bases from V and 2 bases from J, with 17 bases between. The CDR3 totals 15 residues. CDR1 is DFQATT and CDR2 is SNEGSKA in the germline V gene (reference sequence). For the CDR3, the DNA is TGCAGTGCTAGTATCGGGGCGACAGGACCCTACGAGCAGTACTTC. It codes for CSASIGATGPYEQYF.

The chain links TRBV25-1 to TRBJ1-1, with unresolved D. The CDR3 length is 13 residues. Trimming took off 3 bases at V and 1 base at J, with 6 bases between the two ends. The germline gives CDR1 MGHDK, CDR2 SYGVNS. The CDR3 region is CASSDVANTEAFF. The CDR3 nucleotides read TGTGCCAGCAGTGATGTGGCGAACACTGAAGCTTTCTTT.

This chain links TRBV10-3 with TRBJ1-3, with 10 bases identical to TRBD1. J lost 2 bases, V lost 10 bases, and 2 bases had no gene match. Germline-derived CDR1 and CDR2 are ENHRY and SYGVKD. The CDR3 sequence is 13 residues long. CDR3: CATDRGPGNTIYF. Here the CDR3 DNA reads TGTGCCACCGACAGGGGGCCTGGAAACACCATATATTTT.

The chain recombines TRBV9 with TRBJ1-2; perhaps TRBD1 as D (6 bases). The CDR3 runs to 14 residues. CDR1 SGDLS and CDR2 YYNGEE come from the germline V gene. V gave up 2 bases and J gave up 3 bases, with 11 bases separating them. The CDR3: CASSVEQGYYGYTF. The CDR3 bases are TGTGCCAGCAGCGTCGAACAGGGTTACTATGGCTACACCTTC.

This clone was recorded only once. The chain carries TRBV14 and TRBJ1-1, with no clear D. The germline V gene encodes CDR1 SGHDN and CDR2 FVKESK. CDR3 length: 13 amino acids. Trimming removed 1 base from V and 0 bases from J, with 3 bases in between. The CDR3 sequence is CASSQAMNTEAFF. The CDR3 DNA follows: TGTGCCAGCAGCCAAGCCATGAACACTGAAGCTTTCTTT.

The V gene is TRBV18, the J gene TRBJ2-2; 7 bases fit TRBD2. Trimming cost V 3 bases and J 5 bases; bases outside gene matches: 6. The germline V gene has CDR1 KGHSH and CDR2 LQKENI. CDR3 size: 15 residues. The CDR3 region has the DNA TGTGCCAGCTCACCGGATTCGGGGGGAACCGGGGAGCTGTTTTTT. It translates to CASSPDSGGTGELFF.

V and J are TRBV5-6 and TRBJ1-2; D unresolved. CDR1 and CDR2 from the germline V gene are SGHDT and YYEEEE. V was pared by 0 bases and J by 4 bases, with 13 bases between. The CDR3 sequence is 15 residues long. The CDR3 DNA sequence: TGTGCCAGCAGCTTGGTCCTGTCACTTGGCTATGGCTACACCTTC. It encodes CASSLVLSLGYGYTF.

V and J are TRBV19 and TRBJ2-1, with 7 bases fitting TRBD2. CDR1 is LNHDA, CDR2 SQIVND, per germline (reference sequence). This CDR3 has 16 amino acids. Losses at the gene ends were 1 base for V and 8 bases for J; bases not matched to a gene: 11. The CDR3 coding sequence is TGTGCCAGTAGTATAGGCCCTCCGGGGGGAAGGGATGAGCAGTTCTTC. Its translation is CASSIGPPGGRDEQFF.

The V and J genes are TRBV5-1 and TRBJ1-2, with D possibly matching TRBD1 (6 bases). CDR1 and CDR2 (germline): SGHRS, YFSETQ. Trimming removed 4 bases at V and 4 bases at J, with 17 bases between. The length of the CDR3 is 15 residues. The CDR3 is CASSPGGDTFYGYTF. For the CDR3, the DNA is TGCGCCAGCAGCCCGGGAGGGGACACTTTCTATGGCTACACCTTC.

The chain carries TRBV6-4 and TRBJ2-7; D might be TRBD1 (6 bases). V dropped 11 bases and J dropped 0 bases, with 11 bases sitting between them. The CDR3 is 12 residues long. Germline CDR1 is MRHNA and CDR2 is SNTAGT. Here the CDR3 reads CAPRGSSYEQYF. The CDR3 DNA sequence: TGTGCCCCCAGGGGCAGCTCCTACGAGCAGTACTTC.

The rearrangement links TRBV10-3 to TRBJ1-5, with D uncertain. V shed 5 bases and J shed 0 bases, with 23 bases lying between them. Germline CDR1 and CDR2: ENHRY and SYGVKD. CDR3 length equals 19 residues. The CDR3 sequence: CAISTPADSGVNSNQPQHF. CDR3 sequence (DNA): TGTGCCATCAGTACACCCGCGGACTCGGGCGTCAATAGCAATCAGCCCCAGCATTTT.

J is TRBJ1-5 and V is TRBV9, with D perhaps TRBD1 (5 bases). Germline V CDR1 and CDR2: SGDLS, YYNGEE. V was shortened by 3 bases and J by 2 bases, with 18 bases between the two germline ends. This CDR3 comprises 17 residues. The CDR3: CASSANPGGGGNQPQHF. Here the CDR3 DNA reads TGTGCCAGCAGCGCCAACCCGGGGGGGGGTGGCAATCAGCCCCAGCATTTT.

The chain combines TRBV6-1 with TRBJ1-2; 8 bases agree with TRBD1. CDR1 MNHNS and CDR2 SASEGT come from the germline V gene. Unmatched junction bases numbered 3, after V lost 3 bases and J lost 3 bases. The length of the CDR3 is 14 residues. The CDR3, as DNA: TGTGCCAGCAGTGACAGGGGGCAACACTATGGCTACACCTTC. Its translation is CASSDRGQHYGYTF.

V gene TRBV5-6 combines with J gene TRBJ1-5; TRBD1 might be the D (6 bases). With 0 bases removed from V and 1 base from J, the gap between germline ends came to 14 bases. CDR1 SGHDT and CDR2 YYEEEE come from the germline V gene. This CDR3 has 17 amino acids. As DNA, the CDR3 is TGTGCCAGCAGCTTGGGGGCAGGGGTTGGGAGCAATCAGCCCCAGCATTTT. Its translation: CASSLGAGVGSNQPQHF.

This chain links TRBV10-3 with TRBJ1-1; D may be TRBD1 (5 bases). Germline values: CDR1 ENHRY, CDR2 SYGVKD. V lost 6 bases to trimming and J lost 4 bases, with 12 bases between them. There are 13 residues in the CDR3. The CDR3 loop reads CAIRGDGGTEAFF. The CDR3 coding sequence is TGTGCCATCAGGGGGGACGGGGGCACTGAAGCTTTCTTT.

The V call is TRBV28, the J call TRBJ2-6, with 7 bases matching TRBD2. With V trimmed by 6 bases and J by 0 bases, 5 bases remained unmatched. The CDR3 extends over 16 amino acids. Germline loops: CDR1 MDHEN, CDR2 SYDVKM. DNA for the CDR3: TGTGCCAGCAGACCGGGGGGTGGCTCTGGGGCCAACGTCCTGACTTTC. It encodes CASRPGGGSGANVLTF. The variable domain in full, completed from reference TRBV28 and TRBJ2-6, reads DVKVTQSSRYLVKRTGEKVFLECVQDMDHENMFWYRQDPGLGLRLIYFSYDVKMKEKGDIPEGYSVSREKKERFSLILESASTNQTSMYLCASRPGGGSGANVLTFGAGSRLTVL.